This entry concerns a single TCR beta chain. Its target is not known. The sample comes from a study of T cell responses to AZD1222 COVID-19 vaccine. General observations from the study: Spike-specific TCR breadth and depth grew following two AZD1222 doses. Donors were chiefly white British, with a greater number of females, and clonal diversity was perhaps underestimated.

Trimming stripped 4 bases from V and 6 bases from J, with 16 bases between. The CDR3 length is 14 residues. Germline V CDR1 and CDR2: ENHRY, SYGVKD. Data came from immunoSEQ multiplex PCR; TCRdb stores just in-frame clones and leaves some out. This table holds about 48,000 clones, 75% to 90% found once. Timing groups of about 4 and about 12 weeks for second doses were pooled. The chain uses TRBV10-3 and TRBJ2-7, with D possibly matching TRBD1 (5 bases). The TCR sequence derives from an adult who received the AZD1222 COVID-19 vaccine. Sequences were derived from peripheral blood, sampled 28 days after the second AZD1222 dose. The CDR3 region has the DNA TGTGCCATCAGTGTGCAGGGAAGTAATTCCGAGCAGTACTTC. It yields the protein CAISVQGSNSEQYF.